This TCR beta chain emerged from a study of identical twins. The CDR3 sequence is 18 residues long. V lost 4 bases to trimming and J lost 4 bases, with 25 bases between them. The germline V gene encodes CDR1 SGHAT and CDR2 FQNNGV. This clonotype was counted a few times. What it binds is not known. Study outcomes and limitations: While abundant cord blood beta clonotypes carried fewer insertions, memory repertoires showed no such pattern.

Using its own MiXCR run on the 5' RACE reads, TCRdb lists one record per CDR3 protein. The sample consists of hundreds of thousands of distinct CDR3 sequences, roughly 18% of them appearing once. The sample was also reused in another study, on T cells expressing NK-cell markers. This second report adds: The study drew TCR beta repertoires from sorted CD3+CD56+NKG2C+, CD3+CD56+NKG2C- and CD3+CD56-NKG2C+ T cells. An anti-gamma-delta TCR antibody restricted sorting to alpha-beta TCR T cells in several experiments.

V and J are TRBV11-2 and TRBJ2-5; perhaps TRBD2 as D (6 bases). Sequences were obtained from PBMCs. The TCR was taken from a young woman in good health. Here the CDR3 reads CASSSHQPGLPRPETQYF. The CDR3 bases are TGTGCCAGCAGCTCTCATCAACCGGGACTGCCTCGACCAGAGACCCAGTACTTC.